This passage covers 25 T cell receptor beta chains from one sample sequenced in a study of blood T cell repertoires in COVID-19. The protocol was immunoSEQ multiplex PCR, while the TCRdb copy is restricted to in-frame clones and leaves out a portion. This table holds more than 85,000 clones, around 86% found once. The sequenced material came from peripheral blood. The origin of the receptors is a man aged 50 to 59 with acute or convalescent COVID-19.

The rearrangement uses TRBV7-9 and TRBJ2-1, with 7 bases aligning to TRBD2. Germline loops: CDR1 SEHNR, CDR2 FQNEAQ (reference sequence). Losses at the gene ends were 5 bases for V and 6 bases for J; bases not matched to a gene: 4. The CDR3 sequence is 13 residues long. CDR3 residues: CASSGGVSNEQFF. The CDR3 region has the DNA TGTGCCAGCAGCGGGGGGGTCAGCAATGAGCAGTTCTTC.

This clone has a handful of counts. This chain connects TRBV11-3 to TRBJ1-1; D gene uncertain. The germline V gene has CDR1 SGHNT and CDR2 YENEEA. The V gene lost 6 bases and the J gene lost 1 base, with 9 bases spanning the gap. This CDR3 is 13 amino acids long. This chain's CDR3 is CASSLSGNTEAFF. CDR3 in DNA: TGTGCCAGCAGTTTGTCCGGGAACACTGAAGCTTTCTTT. Full variable domain (missing parts from reference TRBV11-3 and TRBJ1-1): EAGVVQSPRYKIIEKKQPVAFWCNPISGHNTLYWYLQNLGQGPELLIRYENEEAVDDSQLPKDRFSAERLKGVDSTLKIQPAELGDSAVYLCASSLSGNTEAFFGQGTRLTVV.

The rearrangement uses TRBV29-1 and TRBJ1-5; the D is unclear. V was trimmed by 5 bases and J by 5 bases, leaving 13 bases between them. Germline lookup yields CDR1 SQVTM and CDR2 ANQGSEA. The CDR3 covers 13 residues. In DNA, the CDR3 is TGCAGCGTTCTCCTCCCGGGAGATCAGCCCCAGCATTTT. It encodes CSVLLPGDQPQHF.

The J gene is TRBJ2-7, the V gene TRBV7-9, with 9 bases that match TRBD1. This CDR3 is built from 14 residues. The germline V gene encodes CDR1 SEHNR and CDR2 FQNEAQ (reference sequence). Trimming removed 4 bases from V and 2 bases from J; junction bases left unmatched: 3. In DNA, the CDR3 is TGTGCCAGCAGCTCGGACAGGGGCACCTACGAGCAGTACTTC. This encodes CASSSDRGTYEQYF. Full variable domain (rest looked up from reference TRBV7-9 and TRBJ2-7): DTGVSQNPRHKITKRGQNVTFRCDPISEHNRLYWYRQTLGQGPEFLTYFQNEAQLEKSRLLSDRFSAERPKGSFSTLEIQRTEQGDSAMYLCASSSDRGTYEQYFGPGTRLTVT.

The J gene is TRBJ1-2, the V gene TRBV5-1; the match to TRBD1 covers 8 bases. Germline CDR1 and CDR2: SGHRS and YFSETQ. Unmatched junction bases numbered 5, after V lost 0 bases and J lost 4 bases. CDR3 size: 15 residues. The CDR3 DNA reads TGCGCCAGCAGCTTGGAAGCAACAGGGGGCTATGGCTACACCTTC. Protein sequence: CASSLEATGGYGYTF.

CDR3 residues: CASSPWQGADYGYTF. The CDR3 DNA follows: TGTGCCAGCTCACCATGGCAGGGGGCAGATTATGGCTACACCTTC. The chain has TRBV18 and TRBJ1-2, with 8 bases lining up with TRBD1. The CDR3 length is 15 residues. J was trimmed by 5 bases and V by 2 bases; bases with no gene match: 7. CDR1 is KGHSH and CDR2 is LQKENI in the germline V gene. Using reference TRBV18 and TRBJ1-2 for the parts outside the CDR3, the full variable domain is NAGVMQNPRHLVRRRGQEARLRCSPMKGHSHVYWYRQLPEEGLKFMVYLQKENIIDESGMPKERFSAEFPKEGPSILRIQQVVRGDSAAYFCASSPWQGADYGYTFGSGTRLTVV.

This clone appeared a single time. The genes are TRBV2 and TRBJ2-1; 11 nucleotides match TRBD2. The germline CDR1 and CDR2 sequences are SNHLY and FYNNEI. The CDR3 length is 15 residues. V lost 6 bases and J lost 4; bases outside the gene matches: 5. The chain's CDR3 is CASSPTSGEYNEQFF. CDR3 coding DNA: TGTGCCAGCAGCCCGACTAGCGGGGAATACAATGAGCAGTTCTTC.

The V and J genes are TRBV7-6 and TRBJ1-6; maybe TRBD1 (5 bases). V was pared by 5 bases and J by 6 bases, with 11 bases between. CDR1 and CDR2 (germline): SGHVS, FNYEAQ. The CDR3 extends over 14 amino acids. CDR3 in amino acids: CASSIDRFNSPLHF. CDR3 nucleotide sequence: TGTGCCAGCAGCATTGACAGATTTAATTCACCCCTCCACTTT.

The chain has TRBV28 and TRBJ1-2; 7 bases match TRBD1. The CDR3 loop spans 15 amino acids. V lost 4 bases, J lost 5 bases, and 10 bases stayed unmatched. Germline V lookup: CDR1 MDHEN, CDR2 SYDVKM. The CDR3 loop reads CASSSLGQAVYGYTF. For the CDR3, the DNA is TGTGCCAGCAGTTCGTTAGGACAGGCGGTTTATGGCTACACCTTC.

The CDR3 DNA is TGTGCCAGCAGCCCGGACAGGGGCAGTAGTGGCTACACCTTC. It is translated as CASSPDRGSSGYTF. The rearrangement joins TRBV2 to TRBJ1-2, with 9 positions matching TRBD1. With 6 bases clipped from V and 7 bases from J, the junction kept 9 bases outside the gene matches. This CDR3 contains 14 residues. Germline CDR1 reads SNHLY; CDR2 reads FYNNEI.

V usage is TRBV27 and J usage is TRBJ2-3; D is unresolved. Germline V gene data show CDR1 as MNHEY and CDR2 as SMNVEV (reference sequence). V gave up 8 bases and J gave up 4 bases, with 19 bases separating them. The CDR3 has 15 amino acids. CDR3 in DNA: TGTGCCAGCCCGACGCTAGTCTTGTTCGCAGATACGCAGTATTTT. It specifies CASPTLVLFADTQYF.

The gene calls are TRBV29-1 and TRBJ1-5; the match to TRBD1 covers 8 bases. With V trimmed by 8 bases and J by 4 bases, 7 bases remained unmatched. The CDR3 is 13 amino acids. CDR1 and CDR2 (germline): SQVTM, ANQGSEA. The CDR3 loop reads CSFRDRPNQPQHF. CDR3 DNA: TGCAGCTTCCGGGACAGGCCTAATCAGCCCCAGCATTTT.

The rearrangement uses TRBV5-1 and TRBJ1-2; D is ambiguous. This CDR3 is 13 amino acids long. Germline-derived CDR1 and CDR2 are SGHRS and YFSETQ. The V end lost 4 bases, the J end lost 3 bases, and 10 bases lay between the germline ends. The CDR3 here is CASSGGRDYGYTF. DNA of the CDR3: TGCGCCAGCAGCGGAGGGCGGGACTATGGCTACACCTTC.

This clone was counted between two and nine times. This chain connects TRBV5-1 to TRBJ1-5; 7 bases align to TRBD1. Germline V lookup: CDR1 SGHRS, CDR2 YFSETQ. V gave up 0 bases and J gave up 5 bases; unmatched junction bases: 5. The CDR3 loop spans 15 amino acids. The CDR3 spells CASSLEGTADQPQHF. CDR3 sequence (DNA): TGCGCCAGCAGCTTGGAAGGGACAGCCGATCAGCCCCAGCATTTT.

CDR3 amino acids: CASSLAVGVNEQFF. In nucleotides, the CDR3 is TGTGCCAGCAGCCTAGCGGTAGGTGTCAATGAGCAGTTCTTC. The chain couples TRBV16 to TRBJ2-1, with D perhaps matching TRBD2 (6 bases). V was shortened by 4 bases and J by 6 bases, with 13 bases between the two germline ends. CDR1 is KGHSY and CDR2 is FQNENV in the germline V gene. This CDR3 has 14 amino acids.

The rearrangement links TRBV5-1 to TRBJ2-7; 12 nucleotides line up with TRBD2. The V gene's germline CDR1 is SGHRS and CDR2 YFSETQ. Trimming removed 0 bases from V and 3 bases from J; junction bases left unmatched: 4. The CDR3 is 16 amino acids. The CDR3 loop is CASSLESSGGDYEQYF. The CDR3 coding sequence is TGCGCCAGCAGCTTGGAGTCTAGCGGGGGGGACTACGAGCAGTACTTC.

V and J are TRBV5-1 and TRBJ1-3, with a possible D match to TRBD1 (5 bases). The CDR3 sequence is 16 residues long. Germline assignment: CDR1 SGHRS and CDR2 YFSETQ. Trimming stripped 0 bases from V and 1 base from J, with 11 bases between. The CDR3 sequence is CASSLEPAGSGNTIYF. For the CDR3, the DNA is TGCGCCAGCAGCTTGGAACCGGCAGGGTCTGGAAACACCATATATTTT.

The V and J genes are TRBV30 and TRBJ2-2; 7 nucleotides line up with TRBD1. CDR1 and CDR2 (germline): GTSNPN, SVGIG (reference sequence). The V segment lost 3 bases and the J segment 2 bases; nucleotides outside the gene matches: 0. The CDR3 is 13 residues long. The CDR3 sequence: CAWRGGNTGELFF. CDR3 coding DNA: TGTGCCTGGAGAGGGGGCAACACCGGGGAGCTGTTTTTT.

This chain uses TRBV5-4 with TRBJ1-3, with 8 bases fitting TRBD1. The CDR3 runs 17 residues. V shed 0 bases, J shed 1 base, and the junction held 6 bases outside the gene matches. Germline CDR1 is SGHNT and CDR2 is YYREEE (reference sequence). The CDR3 reads CASSLGGQAGSGNTIYF. DNA of the CDR3: TGTGCCAGCAGCTTGGGGGGACAGGCTGGGTCTGGAAACACCATATATTTT. Full variable domain (rest looked up from reference TRBV5-4 and TRBJ1-3): ETGVTQSPTHLIKTRGQQVTLRCSSQSGHNTVSWYQQALGQGPQFIFQYYREEENGRGNFPPRFSGLQFPNYSSELNVNALELDDSALYLCASSLGGQAGSGNTIYFGEGSWLTVV.

V gene TRBV6-5 combines with J gene TRBJ1-2; 9 positions match TRBD1. Germline V lookup: CDR1 MNHEY, CDR2 SVGAGI. J lost 7 bases, V lost 6 bases, and 9 bases had no gene match. This CDR3 has 14 amino acids. CDR3 DNA: TGTGCCAGCAGGGTAACAGGGGGCGAAGGTGGCTACACCTTC. This codes for CASRVTGGEGGYTF.

The chain is built from TRBV12-3 or TRBV12-4 and TRBJ1-2; D is ambiguous. This CDR3 is 13 amino acids long. Trimming pared 6 bases from V and 4 bases from J, leaving 12 bases between. CDR3 nucleotides: TGTGCCAGCAGCTCCACGCGGGGCTATGGCTACACCTTC. Protein: CASSSTRGYGYTF.

The V and J genes are TRBV27 and TRBJ2-3, with 7 positions matching TRBD1. CDR3 length: 16 amino acids. The V gene's germline CDR1 is MNHEY and CDR2 SMNVEV (reference sequence). V was pared by 5 bases and J by 3 bases, with 11 bases of the junction left unmatched. The CDR3 coding sequence is TGTGCCAGCAGTCCTTTACGTCCCAGGGGGACAGATACGCAGTATTTT. It encodes CASSPLRPRGTDTQYF.

V and J are TRBV7-3 and TRBJ2-5; D perhaps matches TRBD1 (6 bases). This CDR3 spans 15 amino acids. CDR1 is SGHTA and CDR2 is FQGTGA in the germline V gene. Trimming pared 5 bases from V and 5 bases from J, leaving 18 bases between. The CDR3 loop reads CASSPRPGVGETQYF. The CDR3 DNA reads TGTGCCAGCAGCCCCCGCCCAGGGGTAGGGGAGACCCAGTACTTC.

This clone appeared a single time. The chain couples TRBV2 to TRBJ2-7, with 10 nucleotides matching TRBD1. V lost 3 bases, J lost 4 bases, and 6 bases stayed unmatched. The CDR3 totals 15 residues. Germline CDR1 and CDR2: SNHLY and FYNNEI. The CDR3 is CASSDPGQGIYEQYF. The CDR3 DNA sequence: TGTGCCAGCAGTGACCCGGGACAGGGGATTTACGAGCAGTACTTC.

This sequence joins TRBV3-1 (or the pseudogene TRBV3-2) and TRBJ1-5; D gene unclear. V was clipped by 3 bases and J by 7 bases, with 10 bases between them. The CDR3 has 13 amino acids. Germline loops: CDR1 LGHDT, CDR2 YNNKEL (reference sequence). The CDR3 region is CASSQSDGQPQHF. Written as DNA, the CDR3 is TGTGCCAGCAGCCAGAGCGATGGACAGCCCCAGCATTTT.